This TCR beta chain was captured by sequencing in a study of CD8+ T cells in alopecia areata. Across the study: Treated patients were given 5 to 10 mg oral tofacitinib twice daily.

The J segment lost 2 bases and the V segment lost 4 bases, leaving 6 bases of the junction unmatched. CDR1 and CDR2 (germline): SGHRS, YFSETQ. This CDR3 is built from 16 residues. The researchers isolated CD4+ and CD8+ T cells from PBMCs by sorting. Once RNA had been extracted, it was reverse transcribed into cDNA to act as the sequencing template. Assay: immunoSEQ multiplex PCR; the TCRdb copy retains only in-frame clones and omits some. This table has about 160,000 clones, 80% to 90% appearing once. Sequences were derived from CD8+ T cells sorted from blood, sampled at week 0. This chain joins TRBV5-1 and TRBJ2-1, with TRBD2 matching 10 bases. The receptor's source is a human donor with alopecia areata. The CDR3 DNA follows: TGCGCCAGCAGCACTGAAGCGGGGGGGCCCTACAATGAGCAGTTCTTC. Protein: CASSTEAGGPYNEQFF.